This is a list of T cell receptor beta chains from one sample in a study of T cell responses to AZD1222 COVID-19 vaccine. Generated by immunoSEQ multiplex PCR, the TCRdb table keeps only in-frame clones and is missing some. The sample records 120,000 to 150,000 clones, approximately 90% being singletons. The source material was peripheral blood, sampled on day 0 of AZD1222 vaccination. The receptor source for this set is an adult in good health. Each CDR3 is given without its conserved first and last residue. Size values are once, few and many counts, or a class for expanded clones, and some rows have none.

clone size: many; J gene: TRBJ1-2; V gene: TRBV5-8; CDR3 protein: ASSKEEARGYT
clone size: .; J gene: TRBJ2-7; V gene: TRBV6-6; CDR3 protein: ASSYSGRQEPQY
clone size: .; J gene: TRBJ2-7; V gene: TRBV3-1/TRBV3-2; CDR3 protein: ASSPRGAPLYEQY
clone size: once; J gene: TRBJ1-6; V gene: TRBV30; CDR3 protein: AGLGPRKTLH
clone size: .; J gene: TRBJ1-1; V gene: TRBV11-2; CDR3 protein: ASRKGTELLNTEAF
clone size: .; J gene: TRBJ1-3; V gene: TRBV6-5; CDR3 protein: ATTSGGSGNTIY
clone size: once; J gene: TRBJ2-7; V gene: TRBV7-2; CDR3 protein: ASSLRGRDEQY
clone size: .; J gene: TRBJ1-2; V gene: TRBV5-1; CDR3 protein: ASSWGQGKNYGYT
clone size: .; J gene: TRBJ2-7; V gene: TRBV11-2; CDR3 protein: ASSVQGSPISYEQY
clone size: .; J gene: TRBJ1-5; V gene: TRBV18; CDR3 protein: ASSPGGGQPQH
clone size: .; J gene: TRBJ1-2; V gene: TRBV6-4; CDR3 protein: ASSDTGTGNYGYT
clone size: .; J gene: TRBJ1-3; V gene: TRBV5-1; CDR3 protein: ASSSSEETAIY
clone size: .; J gene: TRBJ2-7; V gene: TRBV9; CDR3 protein: ASSVTDTTYEQY
clone size: few; J gene: TRBJ2-3; V gene: TRBV7-9; CDR3 protein: ASSLPEFLRGGRPDTQY
clone size: once; J gene: TRBJ1-1; V gene: TRBV3-1/TRBV3-2; CDR3 protein: ASSQDLAFGAF
clone size: .; J gene: TRBJ1-3; V gene: TRBV18; CDR3 protein: ASSPAGGNTIY
clone size: once; J gene: TRBJ1-1; V gene: TRBV10-3; CDR3 protein: AIQGTGETEAF
clone size: .; J gene: TRBJ2-7; V gene: TRBV5-1; CDR3 protein: ASSLTGDLSYEQY
clone size: few; J gene: TRBJ1-2; V gene: TRBV5-6; CDR3 protein: ASSRQGGTGYT
clone size: few; J gene: TRBJ2-1; V gene: TRBV7-2; CDR3 protein: ASSMGLAGGNEQF
clone size: once; J gene: TRBJ1-5; V gene: TRBV19; CDR3 protein: ASTSIFYSNQPQH
clone size: .; J gene: TRBJ1-6; V gene: TRBV5-4; CDR3 protein: ASRRGQGSSYNSPLH